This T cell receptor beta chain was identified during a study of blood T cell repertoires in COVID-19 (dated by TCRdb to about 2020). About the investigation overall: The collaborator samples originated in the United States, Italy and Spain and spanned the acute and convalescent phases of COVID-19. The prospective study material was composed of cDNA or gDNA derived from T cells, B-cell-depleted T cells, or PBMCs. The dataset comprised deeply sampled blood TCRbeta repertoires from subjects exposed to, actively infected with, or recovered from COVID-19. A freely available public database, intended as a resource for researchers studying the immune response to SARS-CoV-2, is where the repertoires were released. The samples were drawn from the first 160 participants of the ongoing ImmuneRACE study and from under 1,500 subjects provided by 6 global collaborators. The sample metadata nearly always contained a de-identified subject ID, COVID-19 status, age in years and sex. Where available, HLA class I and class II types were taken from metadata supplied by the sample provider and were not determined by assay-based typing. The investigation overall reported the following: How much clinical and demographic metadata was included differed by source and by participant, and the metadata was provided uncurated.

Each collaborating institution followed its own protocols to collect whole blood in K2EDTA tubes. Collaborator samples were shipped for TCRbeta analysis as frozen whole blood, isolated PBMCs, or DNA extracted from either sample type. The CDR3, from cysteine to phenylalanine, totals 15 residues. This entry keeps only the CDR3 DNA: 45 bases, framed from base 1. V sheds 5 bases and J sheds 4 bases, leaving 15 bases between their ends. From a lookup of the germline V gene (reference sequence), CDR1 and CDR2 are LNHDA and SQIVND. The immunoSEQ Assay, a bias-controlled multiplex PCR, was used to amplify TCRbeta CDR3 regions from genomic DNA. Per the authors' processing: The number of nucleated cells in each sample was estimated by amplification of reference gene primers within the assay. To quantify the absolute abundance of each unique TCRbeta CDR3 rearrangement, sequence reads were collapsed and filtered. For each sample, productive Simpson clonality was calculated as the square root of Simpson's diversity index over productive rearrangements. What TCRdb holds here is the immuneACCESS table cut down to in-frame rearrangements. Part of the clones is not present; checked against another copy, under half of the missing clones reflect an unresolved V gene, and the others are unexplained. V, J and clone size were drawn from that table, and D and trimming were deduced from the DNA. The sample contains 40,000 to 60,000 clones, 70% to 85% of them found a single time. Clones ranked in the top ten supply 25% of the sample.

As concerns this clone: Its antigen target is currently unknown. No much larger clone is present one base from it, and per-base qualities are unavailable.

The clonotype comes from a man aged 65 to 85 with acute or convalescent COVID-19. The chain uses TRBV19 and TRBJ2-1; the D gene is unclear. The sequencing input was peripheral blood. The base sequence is TGTGCCAGTAGTGTGGAGAGACGTGGATACAATGAGCAGTTCTTC. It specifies CASSVERRGYNEQFF.